This TCR beta chain was documented in a study of blood T cell repertoires in COVID-19. Study as a whole: Material from acute and convalescent COVID-19 was sourced from the United States, Italy and Spain. The cDNA or gDNA used as material had been derived from T cells, B-cell-depleted T cells, or PBMCs.

CDR3 size: 14 residues. The germline gives CDR1 SEHNR, CDR2 FQNEAQ (reference sequence). Trimming removed 0 bases at V and 4 bases at J, with 9 bases between. Some clones are missing from TCRdb's copy, which holds only in-frame ones; the method was immunoSEQ multiplex PCR. This sample has 110,000 or so clones, with approximately 84% found just once. The source material was peripheral blood. The sequence derives from a man aged 50 or older with acute or convalescent COVID-19. The chain links TRBV7-9 to TRBJ1-1; tentative D call: TRBD1 (5 bases). CDR3 residues: CASSLARAATEAFF. The CDR3 DNA is TGTGCCAGCAGCTTAGCCAGGGCGGCCACTGAAGCTTTCTTT.